Listed here are 28 T cell receptor beta chains from one sample, sequenced in a study of T cells in Graves' hyperthyroidism and ophthalmopathy. TCR beta CDR3 regions were amplified from RNA transcripts. An initial round of RT-PCR targeting the TCR CDR3 relied on the HTBI primer set. Using its own MiXCR run on the multiplex PCR reads, TCRdb lists one record per CDR3 protein. The sample has about 400,000 distinct CDR3 sequences; 15% are singletons. Specimen: blood. These receptors all come from a woman in her twenties or thirties with Graves' hyperthyroidism.

This clonotype has a count of ten or more. The chain combines TRBV3-1 with TRBJ2-3, with D tentatively TRBD2 (6 bases). The CDR3 length is 16 residues. V was trimmed by 0 bases and J by 3 bases, leaving 13 bases between them. The V gene's germline CDR1 is LGHDT and CDR2 YNNKEL (reference sequence). CDR3 nucleotides: TGTGCCAGCAGCCAAGACCCTCTAGCGAATACAGATACGCAGTATTTT. Its protein product is CASSQDPLANTDTQYF.

The table lists this clonotype with many counts. J is TRBJ2-3 and V is TRBV7-8, with D perhaps matching TRBD2 (6 bases). This CDR3 is built from 17 residues. V shed 5 bases and J shed 6 bases, with 24 bases lying between them. Germline V gene data show CDR1 as SGHVS and CDR2 as FQNEAQ. CDR3: CASSTTRGRLGSDTQYF. The CDR3 coding sequence is TGTGCCAGCAGCACGACTAGAGGACGGTTGGGATCCGATACGCAGTATTTT. The full variable domain, rest sourced from reference TRBV7-8 and TRBJ2-3, is GAGVSQSPRYKVAKRGQDVALRCDPISGHVSLFWYQQALGQGPEFLTYFQNEAQLDKSGLPSDRFFAERPEGSVSTLKIQRTQQEDSAVYLCASSTTRGRLGSDTQYFGPGTRLTVL.

In its sample, this clonotype was seen a few times. This chain joins TRBV6-1 and TRBJ1-5; maybe TRBD1 (6 bases). This CDR3 spans 14 amino acids. CDR1 is MNHNS, CDR2 SASEGT, per germline. Trimming took off 5 bases at V and 5 bases at J, with 13 bases between the two ends. For the CDR3, the DNA is TGTGCCAGCAGTTCTGACAGGAGTGATCAGCCCCAGCATTTT. Encoded protein: CASSSDRSDQPQHF.

The gene calls are TRBV10-3 and TRBJ2-7; D is unresolved. Trimming stripped 4 bases from V and 5 bases from J, with 6 bases between. The CDR3 has 11 amino acids. Germline CDR1 reads ENHRY; CDR2 reads SYGVKD. In nucleotides, the CDR3 is TGTGCCATCAGTGCCGTCGACGAGCAGTACTTC. Its protein is CAISAVDEQYF.

The V and J genes are TRBV30 and TRBJ1-5; TRBD1 is a possible D gene (5 bases). CDR1 is GTSNPN and CDR2 is SVGIG in the germline V gene (reference sequence). The CDR3 covers 13 residues. V was pared by 5 bases and J by 7 bases, with 15 bases between. CDR3 loop: CAWGSRERQPQHF. The CDR3 DNA sequence: TGTGCCTGGGGATCCAGGGAGCGCCAGCCCCAGCATTTT. Supplemented by reference TRBV30 and TRBJ1-5, the full variable domain reads SQTIHQWPATLVQPVGSPLSLECTVEGTSNPNLYWYRQAAGRGLQLLFYSVGIGQISSEVPQNLSASRPQDRQFILSSKKLLLSDSGFYLCAWGSRERQPQHFGDGTRLSIL.

V is TRBV14 and J is TRBJ1-1; D is perhaps TRBD1 (5 bases). Germline loops: CDR1 SGHDN, CDR2 FVKESK. V was pared by 4 bases and J by 4 bases, with 13 bases between. This CDR3 contains 14 residues. The CDR3 coding sequence is TGTGCCAGCAGCCCGGGGGGGTCGCTCACTGAAGCTTTCTTT. It translates to CASSPGGSLTEAFF.

This chain joins TRBV4-1 and TRBJ2-7; D perhaps matches TRBD2 (5 bases). Per germline, CDR1 MGHRA and CDR2 YSYEKL. V lost 10 bases to trimming and J lost 2 bases, with 18 bases between them. The CDR3 contains 14 residues. The CDR3 region has the DNA TGCGCCACCCGATCGTCTCACGGGGCCTACGAGCAGTACTTC. Amino acid sequence: CATRSSHGAYEQYF.

The chain employs TRBV7-2 and TRBJ2-7; a weak D match, TRBD1 (6 bases). The CDR3 totals 14 residues. The V gene lost 1 base and the J gene lost 4 bases, with 11 bases spanning the gap. From germline, CDR1 is SGHTA and CDR2 FQGNSA. This CDR3 reads CASSLGRGHYEQYF. CDR3 DNA: TGTGCCAGCAGCTTAGGAAGGGGACATTACGAGCAGTACTTC. The full variable domain, rest sourced from reference TRBV7-2 and TRBJ2-7, is GAGVSQSPSNKVTEKGKDVELRCDPISGHTALYWYRQSLGQGLEFLIYFQGNSAPDKSGLPSDRFSAERTGGSVSTLTIQRTQQEDSAVYLCASSLGRGHYEQYFGPGTRLTVT.

As DNA, the CDR3 is TGTGCCAGCAGGGGTACAGGGGAAGCTTTCTTT. Protein: CASRGTGEAFF. This rearrangement joins TRBV3-1 to TRBJ1-1; D possibly corresponds to TRBD1 (6 bases). V gave up 6 bases and J gave up 8 bases, with 10 bases separating them. Germline-derived CDR1 and CDR2 are LGHDT and YNNKEL (reference sequence). The CDR3 consists of 11 residues.

This clonotype has ten or more counts. The chain is built from TRBV30 and TRBJ1-5; 10 nucleotides line up with TRBD1. The V gene end was trimmed by 0 bases and the J gene end by 6 bases; junction bases not matched to a gene: 11. CDR3 size: 17 residues. Germline loops: CDR1 GTSNPN, CDR2 SVGIG (reference sequence). The CDR3, as DNA: TGTGCCTGGAGTGTAGACGGGAGACAGGGGGCCTGTCAGCCCCAGCATTTT. Translation: CAWSVDGRQGACQPQHF.

This clonotype was detected a few times. J is TRBJ2-5 and V is TRBV7-9, with TRBD1 matching over 11 bases. V was pared by 4 bases and J by 4 bases, with 8 bases of the junction left unmatched. The CDR3 loop spans 16 amino acids. Germline values: CDR1 SEHNR, CDR2 FQNEAQ (reference sequence). The CDR3 DNA sequence: TGTGCCAGCAGCTCAGGACAGGGGGCGCCGGGAGAGACCCAGTACTTC. This codes for CASSSGQGAPGETQYF.

This clonotype was recorded many times. The chain recombines TRBV29-1 with TRBJ2-1; 7 bases align to TRBD2. The CDR3 runs to 13 residues. J was trimmed by 9 bases and V by 5 bases; bases with no gene match: 10. CDR1 is SQVTM, CDR2 ANQGSEA, per germline. The CDR3 DNA reads as TGCAGCGTTACCGGGGGGAGTACAATTGAGCAGTTCTTC. This gives the protein CSVTGGSTIEQFF.

Ten or more counts support this clonotype. This chain links TRBV24-1 with TRBJ2-2, with a tentative D call TRBD2 (6 bases). The V gene lost 6 bases and the J gene lost 6 bases, with 7 bases spanning the gap. The CDR3 sequence is 12 residues long. Germline CDR1 reads KGHDR; CDR2 reads SFDVKD. CDR3 coding DNA: TGTGCCACCAGTCGACTAGCCGGGGAGCTGTTTTTT. Translated, it gives CATSRLAGELFF.

This clonotype was seen repeatedly, ten times or more. The chain combines TRBV19 with TRBJ1-5, with D uncertain. Trimming left V 3 bases short and J 7 bases short, with 19 bases between. CDR1 is LNHDA, CDR2 SQIVND, per germline (reference sequence). The CDR3 has 16 residues. CDR3 residues: CASSISRDGSWQPQHF. CDR3 coding DNA: TGTGCCAGTAGTATTTCCCGAGACGGGTCATGGCAGCCCCAGCATTTT.

This clonotype has ten or more counts. This chain joins TRBV11-2 and TRBJ2-1; tentative D call: TRBD2 (6 bases). Per the germline V gene, CDR1 is SGHAT and CDR2 is FQNNGV. V was trimmed by 1 base and J by 4 bases, leaving 20 bases between them. This CDR3 contains 18 residues. The CDR3 spells CASSLAGAPLRTYNEQFF. DNA of the CDR3: TGTGCCAGCAGCTTAGCGGGAGCCCCACTCCGAACGTACAATGAGCAGTTCTTC.

Ten or more counts support this clonotype. The V gene is TRBV11-2, the J gene TRBJ2-5, with D maybe TRBD2 (6 bases). The V gene lost 2 bases and the J gene lost 5 bases, with 18 bases spanning the gap. The V gene's germline CDR1 is SGHAT and CDR2 FQNNGV. The CDR3 is 16 residues long. The CDR3 loop is CASSLSLAGRRETQYF. CDR3 coding DNA: TGTGCCAGCAGCTTAAGTTTGGCGGGACGGCGGGAGACCCAGTACTTC.

This clonotype showed up many times. For the CDR3, the DNA is TGTGCCTGGAGTGTTCCCGGGGATCGGAGGGGCTACACCTTC. Protein sequence: CAWSVPGDRRGYTF. The chain couples TRBV30 to TRBJ1-2; D gene unclear. The CDR3 totals 14 residues. V was clipped by 0 bases and J by 8 bases, with 16 bases between them. Germline V gives CDR1 GTSNPN, CDR2 SVGIG (reference sequence).

This clonotype was found many times. The J gene is TRBJ2-1, the V gene TRBV20-1; TRBD2 matches at 8 bases. The ends lost 4 bases at V and 0 bases at J; junction bases unmatched: 8. The CDR3 consists of 16 residues. Germline CDR1 and CDR2: DFQATT and SNEGSKA (reference sequence). The CDR3 DNA is TGCAGTGCTATTCCCCCGCTAGCGGGCTCCTACAATGAGCAGTTCTTC. Protein product: CSAIPPLAGSYNEQFF.

The V gene is TRBV11-1, the J gene TRBJ2-1; D may be TRBD2 (6 bases). The ends were cut back, 5 bases at V and 0 bases at J, with 32 bases in the middle. CDR3 length equals 22 residues. Germline assignment: CDR1 SGHAT and CDR2 FQDESV (reference sequence). This chain's CDR3 is CASSRKILAKTYPLNSYNEQFF. In nucleotides, the CDR3 is TGTGCCAGCAGCCGAAAAATACTAGCTAAAACCTACCCGCTAAACTCCTACAATGAGCAGTTCTTC.

A few counts support this clonotype. V is TRBV12-3 or TRBV12-4 and J is TRBJ1-5; a possible D gene is TRBD1 (5 bases). V lost 3 bases to trimming and J lost 2 bases, with 11 bases between them. CDR3 length: 15 residues. The CDR3 bases are TGTGCCAGCAGTTTCCCGTGGGGGTGCAATCAGCCCCAGCATTTT. Its protein product is CASSFPWGCNQPQHF.

This clonotype showed up just a few times. The CDR3 DNA reads as TGTGCCAGCAGCTCCCGGGACAGGGGGTACTACGAGCAGTTCTTC. This encodes CASSSRDRGYYEQFF. This chain links TRBV5-4 with TRBJ2-1; 11 nucleotides line up with TRBD1. The CDR3 sequence is 15 residues long. The germline V gene encodes CDR1 SGHNT and CDR2 YYREEE (reference sequence). V lost 3 bases, J lost 10 bases, and 9 bases stayed unmatched.

This clonotype was picked up many times. The chain couples TRBV12-3 or TRBV12-4 to TRBJ2-1; maybe TRBD2 (6 bases). The CDR3 is 15 amino acids. Trimming cost V 6 bases and J 3 bases, with 15 bases left between them. The chain's CDR3 is CASSPRLGGYNEQFF. CDR3 nucleotides: TGTGCCAGCAGCCCCCGACTAGGTGGCTACAATGAGCAGTTCTTC.

The genes are TRBV2 and TRBJ2-3; D is possibly TRBD1 (5 bases). The V end lost 5 bases, the J end lost 1 base, and 13 bases lay between the germline ends. The CDR3 totals 15 residues. Germline V gene data show CDR1 as SNHLY and CDR2 as FYNNEI. For the CDR3, the DNA is TGTGCCAGCAGTCGCCCTGGCAGGGGCACAGATACGCAGTATTTT. It yields the protein CASSRPGRGTDTQYF.

Many counts were recorded for this clonotype. The rearrangement links TRBV20-1 to TRBJ2-5, with 9 nucleotides matching TRBD1. Germline-derived CDR1 and CDR2 are DFQATT and SNEGSKA (reference sequence). With V trimmed by 6 bases and J by 0 bases, 8 bases remained unmatched. This CDR3 comprises 15 residues. This CDR3 is CSAQGQGWYQETQYF. CDR3 bases: TGCAGTGCCCAGGGACAGGGTTGGTACCAAGAGACCCAGTACTTC.

Note on this clonotype: The germline gene is not matched at one end of the junction; a read error may be the cause. The gene calls are TRBV5-1 and TRBJ1-1, with D tentatively TRBD1 (6 bases). Germline CDR1 reads SGHRS; CDR2 reads YFSETQ. The length of the CDR3 is 15 residues. The CDR3 nucleotides are TGTGCCAGCAGCGTGGGGACATACCAGAACACTGAAGCTTTCTTT. This sequence encodes CASSVGTYQNTEAFF.

This sequence joins TRBV14 and TRBJ2-4; 10 bases fit TRBD1. With V trimmed by 4 bases and J by 7 bases, 1 base remained unmatched. Germline CDR1 is SGHDN and CDR2 is FVKESK. The length of the CDR3 is 13 residues. CDR3 DNA: TGTGCCAGCAGCCGGACAGGGGGGAACATTCAGTACTTC. Translating it yields CASSRTGGNIQYF.

The chain uses TRBV19 and TRBJ1-2, with 11 bases matching TRBD1. The V and J ends lost 3 bases and 8 bases, in that order; junction bases with no gene match: 5. CDR3 length: 14 residues. Germline V gene data show CDR1 as LNHDA and CDR2 as SQIVND (reference sequence). This CDR3 reads CASSIGQGAIGYTF. In DNA form, the CDR3 reads TGTGCCAGTAGTATCGGACAGGGGGCAATCGGCTACACCTTC.

The chain combines TRBV29-1 with TRBJ2-7, with D possibly matching TRBD1 (6 bases). The CDR3 totals 13 residues. Trimming took 4 bases from V and 4 from J, leaving 14 bases between them. Germline CDR1 and CDR2: SQVTM and ANQGSEA. This chain's CDR3 is CSVAGSQGYEQYF. The CDR3 region has the DNA TGCAGCGTTGCCGGATCGCAGGGGTACGAGCAGTACTTC.